The present TCR beta chain was sequenced within a study of human versus mouse CDR3 diversity and MHC coevolution. There are 18 residues in the CDR3. The V end was cut by 1 base, the J end by 2 bases, with 18 bases between. CDR1 MGHRA and CDR2 YSYEKL come from the germline V gene. Produced via immunoSEQ multiplex PCR; TCRdb's table is partial and in-frame only. The sample contains about 77,000 clones, roughly 90% of which appear only once. Input material: naive CD4+ T cells from blood. Documented subset: CD45RO-negative CD62L-positive naive CD4 T cells. The receptor's source is a person aged 25-75 years in good health. The chain has TRBV4-1 and TRBJ1-3; D is perhaps TRBD1 (6 bases). The DNA for the CDR3 is TGCGCCAGCAGCCAAGGGGCTTCGCGAGGGGGTACTGGAAACACCATATATTTT. This gives the protein CASSQGASRGGTGNTIYF.